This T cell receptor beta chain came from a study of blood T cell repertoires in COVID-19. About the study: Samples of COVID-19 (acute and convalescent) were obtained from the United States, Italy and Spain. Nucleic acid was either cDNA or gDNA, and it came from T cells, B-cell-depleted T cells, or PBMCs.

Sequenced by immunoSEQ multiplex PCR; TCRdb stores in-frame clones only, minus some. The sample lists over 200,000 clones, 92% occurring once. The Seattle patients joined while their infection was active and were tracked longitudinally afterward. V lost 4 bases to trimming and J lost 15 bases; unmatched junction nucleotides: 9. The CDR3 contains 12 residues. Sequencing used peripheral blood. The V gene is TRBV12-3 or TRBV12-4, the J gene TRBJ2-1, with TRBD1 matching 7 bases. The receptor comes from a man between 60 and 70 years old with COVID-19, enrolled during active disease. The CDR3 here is CASSSVGGMWFF. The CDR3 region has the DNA TGTGCCAGCAGTTCCGTAGGGGGCATGTGGTTCTTC.